In this sample, the clone carrying this TCR beta chain turned up once. The study collected 1 to 8 samples per patient, pretreatment and on-treatment. The germline V gene encodes CDR1 SGHVS and CDR2 FNYEAQ. This CDR3 has 14 residues. V lost 3 bases and J lost 2; bases outside the gene matches: 3. These data originate in a study of PD-L1 blockade in urothelial cancer. Some clones are missing from TCRdb's copy, which holds only in-frame ones; the method was immunoSEQ multiplex PCR. The profile shows some 84,000 clones, 87% of them singletons. This specimen consisted of PBMCs, obtained around atezolizumab (anti-PD-L1) treatment. The TCR comes from a woman aged 65 to 85 with urothelial cancer. The chain recombines TRBV7-6 with TRBJ2-5, with TRBD2 matching 7 bases. The CDR3 sequence is CASSLTSSQETQYF. DNA for the CDR3: TGTGCCAGCAGCTTGACTAGCTCTCAAGAGACCCAGTACTTC. The complete variable domain, with remaining parts taken from reference TRBV7-6 and TRBJ2-5, reads GAGVSQSPRYKVTKRGQDVALRCDPISGHVSLYWYRQALGQGPEFLTYFNYEAQQDKSGLPNDRFSAERPEGSISTLTIQRTEQRDSAMYRCASSLTSSQETQYFGPGTRLLVL.